Below are 13 T cell receptor beta chains sequenced from a single sample in a study of OX40 agonist ivuxolimab in advanced cancers. Library construction relied on the immunoSEQ multiplex PCR assay. This immuneACCESS table, as held by TCRdb, lists in-frame sequences with V and J called but not all clones. Of the missing ones, under half trace to an unresolved V gene in checked studies; the others have no known cause. The table for this sample lists roughly 58,000 clones; approximately 86% of them were counted only once. The ten largest make up about 0.73% of the sample. Sample: CD4+ or CD8+ T cells sorted from blood, taken in a trial of the OX40 agonist ivuxolimab. Receptor source: an adult with an advanced solid tumor such as melanoma, head and neck, liver or kidney cancer.

This clone was seen only once. The chain is built from TRBV30 and TRBJ1-2; D is ambiguous. This CDR3 is built from 15 residues. With 5 bases removed from V and 0 bases from J, the gap between germline ends came to 16 bases. Germline CDR1 reads GTSNPN; CDR2 reads SVGIG (reference sequence). The CDR3 nucleotides read TGTGCCTGGGCTAAACTGGACCGAGCTAACTATGGCTACACCTTC. Residues: CAWAKLDRANYGYTF.

CDR3 nucleotides: TGTGCCAGCAGAGTTGGACAGACTCTCCGATACGAAAAACTGTTTTTT. As protein: CASRVGQTLRYEKLFF. This rearrangement joins TRBV28 to TRBJ1-4; possible D gene TRBD1, 6 bases. V lost 6 bases, J lost 8 bases, and 22 bases lay in between. CDR1 and CDR2 from the germline V gene are MDHEN and SYDVKM. The CDR3 sequence is 16 residues long.

This chain joins TRBV19 and TRBJ2-1; D is perhaps TRBD2 (6 bases). Per germline, CDR1 LNHDA and CDR2 SQIVND (reference sequence). Deletions cut 4 bases from V and 5 bases from J, with 15 bases between. CDR3 length equals 15 residues. Here the CDR3 DNA reads TGTGCCAGTAGTAAGGCGGGGACGTACAACAATGAGCAGTTCTTC. Its protein is CASSKAGTYNNEQFF.

The chain carries TRBV7-8 and TRBJ2-2, with D possibly matching TRBD1 (6 bases). Germline V lookup: CDR1 SGHVS, CDR2 FQNEAQ. This CDR3 has 16 residues. V lost 2 bases and J lost 1, with 11 bases in between. As DNA, the CDR3 is TGTGCCAGCAGCTTAAGACCACAGGGGAACACCGGGGAGCTGTTTTTT. Translated, it gives CASSLRPQGNTGELFF.

The genes are TRBV5-4 and TRBJ2-5; no firm D call. V shed 1 base and J shed 5 bases, with 9 bases lying between them. Germline V gives CDR1 SGHNT, CDR2 YYREEE (reference sequence). This CDR3 comprises 13 residues. CDR3 residues: CASSLMGSETQYF. In DNA form, the CDR3 reads TGTGCCAGCAGCTTGATGGGGTCGGAGACCCAGTACTTC. The full variable domain, with the rest looked up from reference TRBV5-4 and TRBJ2-5, is ETGVTQSPTHLIKTRGQQVTLRCSSQSGHNTVSWYQQALGQGPQFIFQYYREEENGRGNFPPRFSGLQFPNYSSELNVNALELDDSALYLCASSLMGSETQYFGPGTRLLVL.

V is TRBV2 and J is TRBJ2-7; a possible D gene is TRBD2 (6 bases). V was shortened by 8 bases and J by 0 bases, with 17 bases between the two germline ends. Germline values: CDR1 SNHLY, CDR2 FYNNEI. The CDR3 length is 15 residues. DNA for the CDR3: TGTGCCAGCGGGGGACCGGGGGAGAGCTCCTACGAGCAGTACTTC. As protein: CASGGPGESSYEQYF.

This clone was seen a handful of times. V and J are TRBV29-1 and TRBJ2-1, with D hard to call. Trimming shortened V by 7 bases and J by 5 bases, and 15 bases separated the two germline ends. CDR3 length equals 13 residues. CDR1 is SQVTM and CDR2 is ANQGSEA in the germline V gene. The CDR3 sequence is CSGAENRDNEQFF. The CDR3 DNA follows: TGCAGCGGGGCCGAAAACAGAGACAATGAGCAGTTCTTC.

The chain is built from TRBV5-8 and TRBJ1-2; D might be TRBD1 (6 bases). With 6 bases removed from V and 3 bases from J, the gap between germline ends came to 15 bases. The CDR3 is 14 amino acids. Germline CDR1 is SGHTS and CDR2 is YDEGEE. The CDR3 here is CASTLGGPHYGYTF. The CDR3 DNA is TGTGCCAGCACCCTTGGGGGCCCGCACTATGGCTACACCTTC.

The chain combines TRBV4-3 with TRBJ2-3; D not resolved. Trimming took 4 bases from V and 6 from J, leaving 23 bases between them. The CDR3 consists of 17 residues. Germline assignment: CDR1 LGHNA and CDR2 YSLEER. The CDR3 reads CASSPSPGHWVGDTQYF. The DNA of the CDR3 is TGCGCCAGCAGCCCTTCTCCGGGTCATTGGGTAGGGGATACGCAGTATTTT.

The chain carries TRBV7-2 and TRBJ2-1, with D possibly being TRBD2 (5 bases). Trimming took off 1 base at V and 12 bases at J, with 16 bases between the two ends. The CDR3 spans 14 residues. Germline V lookup: CDR1 SGHTA, CDR2 FQGNSA. The DNA for the CDR3 is TGTGCCAGCAGCTTAGGGGTGGTTGGGAGTGGGCAGTTCTTC. Translation: CASSLGVVGSGQFF.

The J gene is TRBJ2-3, the V gene TRBV19, with D tentatively TRBD1 (6 bases). Per germline, CDR1 LNHDA and CDR2 SQIVND (reference sequence). Trimming took off 10 bases at V and 3 bases at J, with 14 bases between the two ends. The CDR3 has 13 amino acids. CDR3 in amino acids: CATTGSGTDTQYF. CDR3 nucleotide sequence: TGTGCCACAACAGGGAGTGGAACAGATACGCAGTATTTT.

The V call is TRBV4-3, the J call TRBJ2-1; D ambiguous. Trimming removed 2 bases at V and 7 bases at J, with 12 bases between. The CDR3 contains 14 residues. The germline gives CDR1 LGHNA, CDR2 YSLEER. The CDR3 protein is CASSQQNPWNEQFF. The CDR3 DNA reads as TGCGCCAGCAGCCAACAGAACCCGTGGAATGAGCAGTTCTTC.

J is TRBJ2-1 and V is TRBV19; 8 bases are shared with TRBD1. With V trimmed by 10 bases and J by 10 bases, 12 bases remained unmatched. CDR1 and CDR2 (germline): LNHDA, SQIVND (reference sequence). The CDR3 is 13 residues long. The CDR3 bases are TGTGCCACTAGGCGACAGGGGTCGGTGGAGCAGTTCTTC. Translating gives CATRRQGSVEQFF. The whole variable domain, remainder taken from reference TRBV19 and TRBJ2-1, is DGGITQSPKYLFRKEGQNVTLSCEQNLNHDAMYWYRQDPGQGLRLIYYSQIVNDFQKGDIAEGYSVSREKKESFPLTVTSAQKNPTAFYLCATRRQGSVEQFFGPGTRLTVL.